The rows below give T cell receptor beta chains drawn from one sample of a study of T cell repertoires in cytomegalovirus infection. These TCRs are of unknown antigen specificity. TCRdb recomputed calls from the reads with MiXCR, one row per CDR3 protein. In the table there are about 920,000 distinct CDR3 sequences, roughly 30% of which are singletons. Source: cultured CD8+ T cells from PBMCs, taken from culture after CMV antigen stimulation. The receptor set was obtained from a human donor in good health (CMV status not recorded). Some clones in this sample may be carry-over from other donors' samples. Each CDR3 is given with its conserved first and last residue. Fields, in order: CDR3 DNA, CDR3 protein, clone size, V gene, J gene, D gene. A D gene is named only where the DNA matches it firmly. For some rows the clone size is stated as once, few or many, or as a class when expanded; others skip it.

cdr3_nt: TGTGCCAGCATTTCAAGGACAGGGCTAATGAACACTGAAGCTTTCTTT; cdr3_aa: CASISRTGLMNTEAFF; clone_size: .; v_call: TRBV27; j_call: TRBJ1-1; d_call: TRBD1
cdr3_nt: TGTGCCAGCAGCCCCAGGGTAATAGGAGTCACAGATACGCAGTATTTT; cdr3_aa: CASSPRVIGVTDTQYF; clone_size: many; v_call: TRBV5-5; j_call: TRBJ2-3; d_call: .
cdr3_nt: TGTGCCAGCAGCCAAGAAAGGGGCAGGGGATATGGCTACACCTTC; cdr3_aa: CASSQERGRGYGYTF; clone_size: .; v_call: TRBV4-2; j_call: TRBJ1-2; d_call: .
cdr3_nt: TGTGCCAGCAGTGAAGGACAGGGGCGAGAATTAGGTGAAAAACTGTTTTTT; cdr3_aa: CASSEGQGRELGEKLFF; clone_size: few; v_call: TRBV2; j_call: TRBJ1-4; d_call: TRBD1
cdr3_nt: TGTGCCAGCACCCCGGGACAGCCTGGAAACACCATATATTTT; cdr3_aa: CASTPGQPGNTIYF; clone_size: .; v_call: TRBV7-6; j_call: TRBJ1-3; d_call: TRBD1
cdr3_nt: TGTGCCAGCAGTCAGGACACCTTCTATGGCTACACCTTC; cdr3_aa: CASSQDTFYGYTF; clone_size: .; v_call: TRBV6-6; j_call: TRBJ1-2; d_call: .
cdr3_nt: TGTGCCAGTAGCAGGACAGGAAAGAACTATGGCTACACCTTC; cdr3_aa: CASSRTGKNYGYTF; clone_size: many; v_call: TRBV19; j_call: TRBJ1-2; d_call: TRBD1
cdr3_nt: TGTGCCAGCAGACTCCAGGGACCTCCGACCGGGGAGCTGTTTTTT; cdr3_aa: CASRLQGPPTGELFF; clone_size: .; v_call: TRBV6-6; j_call: TRBJ2-2; d_call: .
cdr3_nt: TGCAGACCCCAGGGGCTAGAGACCCAGTACTTC; cdr3_aa: CRPQGLETQYF; clone_size: .; v_call: TRBV20-1; j_call: TRBJ2-5; d_call: .
cdr3_nt: TGTGCCAGCAGCCCAGGAGAGACAGGGTTTAATGAAAAACTGTTTTTT; cdr3_aa: CASSPGETGFNEKLFF; clone_size: .; v_call: TRBV3-1; j_call: TRBJ1-4; d_call: TRBD1
cdr3_nt: TGTGCCATCAGTGAAAGACAGGCAACTAATGAAAAACTGTTTTTT; cdr3_aa: CAISERQATNEKLFF; clone_size: few; v_call: TRBV10-3; j_call: TRBJ1-4; d_call: .
cdr3_nt: TGTGCCACCACCGCGGGGGGCGGGCAAGAGACCCAGTACTTC; cdr3_aa: CATTAGGGQETQYF; clone_size: few; v_call: TRBV15; j_call: TRBJ2-5; d_call: TRBD2
cdr3_nt: TGCGCCAGCAGCCAGTACCGGGACTACAATGAGCAGTTCTTC; cdr3_aa: CASSQYRDYNEQFF; clone_size: few; v_call: TRBV4-3; j_call: TRBJ2-1; d_call: .
cdr3_nt: TGTGCCAGCAGTTCCCTGACTAGCGGGGCCCCCAGGGATACGCAGTATTTT; cdr3_aa: CASSSLTSGAPRDTQYF; clone_size: .; v_call: TRBV27; j_call: TRBJ2-3; d_call: TRBD2
cdr3_nt: TGTGCCAGCAGCCCCCGACGTGAGCAGTACTTC; cdr3_aa: CASSPRREQYF; clone_size: few; v_call: TRBV7-4; j_call: TRBJ2-7; d_call: .
cdr3_nt: TGTGCCAGCAGTTTAGGGGCCCACGACAGGCGGGGGTATGGCTACACCTTC; cdr3_aa: CASSLGAHDRRGYGYTF; clone_size: few; v_call: TRBV12-3/TRBV12-4; j_call: TRBJ1-2; d_call: .
cdr3_nt: TGCGCCAGCAGCTTGGAAAGCGGGGGTGCAGATACGCAGTATTTT; cdr3_aa: CASSLESGGADTQYF; clone_size: .; v_call: TRBV5-1; j_call: TRBJ2-3; d_call: TRBD2
cdr3_nt: TGCGCCAGCAGCCTTACCTTGCCGGGCCCTGGCTCCTACGAGCAGTACTTC; cdr3_aa: CASSLTLPGPGSYEQYF; clone_size: .; v_call: TRBV4-1; j_call: TRBJ2-7; d_call: .
cdr3_nt: TGCGCCAGCAGCCCCCGCGGAACAAGCACAGATACGCAGTATTTT; cdr3_aa: CASSPRGTSTDTQYF; clone_size: few; v_call: TRBV5-1; j_call: TRBJ2-3; d_call: .
cdr3_nt: TGTGCCACGCGACAGGCTTCTAACACTGAAGCTTTCTTT; cdr3_aa: CATRQASNTEAFF; clone_size: .; v_call: TRBV12-3/TRBV12-4; j_call: TRBJ1-1; d_call: .
cdr3_nt: TGTGCCAGCAGTTGGGGACCCAGGGCACCTGAAGCTTTCTTT; cdr3_aa: CASSWGPRAPEAFF; clone_size: .; v_call: TRBV6-5; j_call: TRBJ1-1; d_call: .
cdr3_nt: TGTGCCAGCAGTGCCTACAGGGGGACAGGCTACAATGAGCAGTTCTTC; cdr3_aa: CASSAYRGTGYNEQFF; clone_size: few; v_call: TRBV6-1; j_call: TRBJ2-1; d_call: TRBD1
cdr3_nt: TGTGCCAGCAGCGTCATATCTGGGGCCAACGTCCTGACTTTC; cdr3_aa: CASSVISGANVLTF; clone_size: .; v_call: TRBV9; j_call: TRBJ2-6; d_call: .
cdr3_nt: TGTGCCAGTAGTTTAAAAGCGGGGGGCACAGATACGCAGTATTTT; cdr3_aa: CASSLKAGGTDTQYF; clone_size: .; v_call: TRBV19; j_call: TRBJ2-3; d_call: TRBD2
cdr3_nt: TGTGCCAGCAGCTCGCCTAGCAATGAGCAGTTCTTC; cdr3_aa: CASSSPSNEQFF; clone_size: many; v_call: TRBV7-2; j_call: TRBJ2-1; d_call: .
cdr3_nt: TGTGCCAGCAGTTTAGGCCTTTGGGGCGCTGAAGCTTTCTTT; cdr3_aa: CASSLGLWGAEAFF; clone_size: .; v_call: TRBV28; j_call: TRBJ1-1; d_call: .
cdr3_nt: TGTGCCAGCAGCGGTCCGGGACCCCTCGGAGAGCAGTACTTC; cdr3_aa: CASSGPGPLGEQYF; clone_size: .; v_call: TRBV7-9; j_call: TRBJ2-7; d_call: .
cdr3_nt: TGTGCCAGTAGTATAGCCGGGACCCAGTACTTC; cdr3_aa: CASSIAGTQYF; clone_size: few; v_call: TRBV19; j_call: TRBJ2-5; d_call: .
cdr3_nt: TGTGCCAGCAGCTCCCATCGGACAGGGGGCAACAATGAGCAGTTCTTC; cdr3_aa: CASSSHRTGGNNEQFF; clone_size: .; v_call: TRBV9; j_call: TRBJ2-1; d_call: TRBD1
cdr3_nt: TGCGCCAGCAGCCAAGATTTACGGGCAGGGGGGTTCGGTGGCTACACCTTC; cdr3_aa: CASSQDLRAGGFGGYTF; clone_size: .; v_call: TRBV4-1; j_call: TRBJ1-2; d_call: TRBD1
cdr3_nt: TGTGCCAGCATTGACACAGGATTAGCTTTCTTT; cdr3_aa: CASIDTGLAFF; clone_size: few; v_call: TRBV6-5; j_call: TRBJ1-1; d_call: .
cdr3_nt: TGTGCCAGCAGCTCACGCTCAGGGGGGCTGTGGAACACTGAAGCTTTCTTT; cdr3_aa: CASSSRSGGLWNTEAFF; clone_size: many; v_call: TRBV7-2; j_call: TRBJ1-1; d_call: TRBD1
cdr3_nt: TGTGCCACCGATGAAGGTACCGGGGAGCTGTTTTTT; cdr3_aa: CATDEGTGELFF; clone_size: once; v_call: TRBV24-1; j_call: TRBJ2-2; d_call: .
cdr3_nt: TGTGCCAGTCCGACCCGGATGAACACTGAAGCTTTCTTT; cdr3_aa: CASPTRMNTEAFF; clone_size: .; v_call: TRBV2; j_call: TRBJ1-1; d_call: .
cdr3_nt: TGTGCCACCTCGACTGTTGACTACAATGAGCAGTTCTTC; cdr3_aa: CATSTVDYNEQFF; clone_size: few; v_call: TRBV19; j_call: TRBJ2-1; d_call: .
cdr3_nt: TGTGCCAGCAGCTTTGAGGAGAGAGGCGTCCCGAGGAGCAATCAGCCCCAGCATTTT; cdr3_aa: CASSFEERGVPRSNQPQHF; clone_size: few; v_call: TRBV7-9; j_call: TRBJ1-5; d_call: .
cdr3_nt: TGCAGCGTTGAAGATCTGGTCTCCCTCAGGGGTGGCTACACCTTC; cdr3_aa: CSVEDLVSLRGGYTF; clone_size: .; v_call: TRBV29-1; j_call: TRBJ1-2; d_call: .
cdr3_nt: TGTGCCAACAGCGCACCAAATAGCGGGACAGACACAGATACGCAGTATTTT; cdr3_aa: CANSAPNSGTDTDTQYF; clone_size: .; v_call: TRBV9; j_call: TRBJ2-3; d_call: .
cdr3_nt: TGTGCCATCAGTGTATCGTGGACAGGGATGTACAATGAGCAGTTCTTC; cdr3_aa: CAISVSWTGMYNEQFF; clone_size: .; v_call: TRBV10-3; j_call: TRBJ2-1; d_call: TRBD1
cdr3_nt: TGTGCCAGCAGCCCCCGGGGTAGCGGGGGGGCTACAGATACGCAGTATTTT; cdr3_aa: CASSPRGSGGATDTQYF; clone_size: .; v_call: TRBV11-2; j_call: TRBJ2-3; d_call: TRBD2
cdr3_nt: TGTGCCAGCAGCCGAGGGGCCGAGCAGTACTTC; cdr3_aa: CASSRGAEQYF; clone_size: few; v_call: TRBV7-9; j_call: TRBJ2-7; d_call: .
cdr3_nt: TGTGCCAGCAGTTACGACCGAAGAACTAATGAAAAACTGTTTTTT; cdr3_aa: CASSYDRRTNEKLFF; clone_size: .; v_call: TRBV6-6; j_call: TRBJ1-4; d_call: .
cdr3_nt: TGTGCCAGCAGAGAAGCGGGGGGGAGGTCCCACAATGAGCAGTTCTTC; cdr3_aa: CASREAGGRSHNEQFF; clone_size: .; v_call: TRBV12-3/TRBV12-4; j_call: TRBJ2-1; d_call: TRBD2
cdr3_nt: TGTGCCAGCAGTTCCACAGGGGACCCCACAGATACGCAGTATTTT; cdr3_aa: CASSSTGDPTDTQYF; clone_size: few; v_call: TRBV6-1; j_call: TRBJ2-3; d_call: TRBD1
cdr3_nt: TGTGCCAGCAGCAAATACCTGAAAGAGACCCAGTACTTC; cdr3_aa: CASSKYLKETQYF; clone_size: .; v_call: TRBV27; j_call: TRBJ2-5; d_call: .
cdr3_nt: TGCGCCAGCAGCTTGCGGGACAGGAATACAGATACGCAGTATTTT; cdr3_aa: CASSLRDRNTDTQYF; clone_size: many; v_call: TRBV4-1; j_call: TRBJ2-3; d_call: TRBD1
cdr3_nt: TGTGTCAGCAGCTCCACGGGCCAGCAAGAGACCCAGTACTTC; cdr3_aa: CVSSSTGQQETQYF; clone_size: .; v_call: TRBV7-6; j_call: TRBJ2-5; d_call: .
cdr3_nt: TGCAGTGCTAGATCAGGGACCGTGAACACTGAAGCTTTCTTT; cdr3_aa: CSARSGTVNTEAFF; clone_size: many; v_call: TRBV20-1; j_call: TRBJ1-1; d_call: .
cdr3_nt: TGTGCCAGCAGCCCCACGCCAGGAACGGCCATGAACACTGAAGCTTTCTTT; cdr3_aa: CASSPTPGTAMNTEAFF; clone_size: few; v_call: TRBV5-6; j_call: TRBJ1-1; d_call: .